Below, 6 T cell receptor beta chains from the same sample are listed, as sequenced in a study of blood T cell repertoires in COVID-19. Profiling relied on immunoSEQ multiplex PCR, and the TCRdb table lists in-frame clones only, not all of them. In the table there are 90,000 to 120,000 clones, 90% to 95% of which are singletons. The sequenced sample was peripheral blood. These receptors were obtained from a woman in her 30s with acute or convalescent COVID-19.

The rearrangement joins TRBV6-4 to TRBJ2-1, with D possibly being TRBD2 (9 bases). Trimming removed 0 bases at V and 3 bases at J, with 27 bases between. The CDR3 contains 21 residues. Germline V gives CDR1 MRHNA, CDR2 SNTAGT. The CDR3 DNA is TGTGCCAGCAGTGACTCGATAGTGACAGGGGATGTAGCGGGGGTCTACAATGAGCAGTTCTTC. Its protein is CASSDSIVTGDVAGVYNEQFF.

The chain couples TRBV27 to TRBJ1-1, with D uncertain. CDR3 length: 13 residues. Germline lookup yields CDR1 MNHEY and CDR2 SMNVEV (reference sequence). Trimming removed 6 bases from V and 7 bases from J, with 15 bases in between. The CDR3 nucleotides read TGTGCCAGCAGCCTAGCGGAAGGGATTGAAGCTTTCTTT. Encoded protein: CASSLAEGIEAFF.

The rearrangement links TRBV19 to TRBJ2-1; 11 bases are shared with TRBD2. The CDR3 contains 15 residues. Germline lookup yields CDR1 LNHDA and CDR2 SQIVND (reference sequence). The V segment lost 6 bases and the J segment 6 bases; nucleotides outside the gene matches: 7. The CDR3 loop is CASRVAGGPSNEQFF. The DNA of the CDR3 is TGTGCCAGTAGGGTAGCGGGGGGGCCTAGCAATGAGCAGTTCTTC.

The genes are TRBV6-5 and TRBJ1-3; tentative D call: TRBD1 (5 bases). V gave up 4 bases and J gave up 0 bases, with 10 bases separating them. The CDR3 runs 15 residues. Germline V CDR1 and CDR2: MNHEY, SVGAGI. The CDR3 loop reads CASSSGISSGNTIYF. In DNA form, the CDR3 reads TGTGCCAGCAGTTCAGGGATCAGCTCTGGAAACACCATATATTTT.

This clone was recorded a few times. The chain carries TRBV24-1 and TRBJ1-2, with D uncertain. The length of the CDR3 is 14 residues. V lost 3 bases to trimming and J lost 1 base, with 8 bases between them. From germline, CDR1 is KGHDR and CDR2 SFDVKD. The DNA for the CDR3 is TGTGCCACCAGTGATCGGGATGTTAACTATGGCTACACCTTC. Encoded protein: CATSDRDVNYGYTF.

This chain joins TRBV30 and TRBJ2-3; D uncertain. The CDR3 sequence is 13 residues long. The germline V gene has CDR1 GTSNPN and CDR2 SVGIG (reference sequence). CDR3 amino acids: CALRHPSTDTQYF. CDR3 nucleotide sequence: TGTGCGCTGAGGCACCCTAGCACAGATACGCAGTATTTT.